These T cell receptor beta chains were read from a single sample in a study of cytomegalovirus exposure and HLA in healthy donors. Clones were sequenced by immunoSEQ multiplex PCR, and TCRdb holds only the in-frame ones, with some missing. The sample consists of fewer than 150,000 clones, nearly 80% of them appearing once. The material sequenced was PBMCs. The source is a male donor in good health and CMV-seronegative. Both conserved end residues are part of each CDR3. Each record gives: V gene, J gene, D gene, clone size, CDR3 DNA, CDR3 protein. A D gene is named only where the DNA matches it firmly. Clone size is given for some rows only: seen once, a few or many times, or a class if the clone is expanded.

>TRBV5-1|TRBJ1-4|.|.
TGCGCCAGCAGCTTGCGACAGCCAACTAATGAAAAACTGTTTTTT
CASSLRQPTNEKLFF
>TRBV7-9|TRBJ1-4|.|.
TGTGCCAGCACCCTTTGGGGGGATGAAAAACTGTTTTTT
CASTLWGDEKLFF
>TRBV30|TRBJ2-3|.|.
TGTGCCTGGAGTCAGGGTAGGAACGTTCATACGCAGTATTTT
CAWSQGRNVHTQYF
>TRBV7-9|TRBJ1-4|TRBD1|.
TGTGCCAGCAGCCCCGGGCAGGGGGCCTCTAATGAAAAACTGTTTTTT
CASSPGQGASNEKLFF
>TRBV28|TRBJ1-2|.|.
TGTGCCAGCAGTTCGTTCCAGGGCATCGGTGGCTACACCTTC
CASSSFQGIGGYTF
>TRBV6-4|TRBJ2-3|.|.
TGTGCCAGCAGTGACCAGGGTACGAATACGCAGTATTTT
CASSDQGTNTQYF
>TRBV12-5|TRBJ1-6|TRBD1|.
TGTGCTAGTGGTTTACCGGGACAGGTGGGTTCACCCCTCCACTTT
CASGLPGQVGSPLHF
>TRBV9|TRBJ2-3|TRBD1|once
TGTGCCAGCACCCATCAGGGGGAAAGCACAGATACGCAGTATTTT
CASTHQGESTDTQYF
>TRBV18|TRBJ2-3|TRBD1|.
TGTGCCAGCTCCCTCAACCTCGGGACAGGGGGTAAGGATACGCAGTATTTT
CASSLNLGTGGKDTQYF
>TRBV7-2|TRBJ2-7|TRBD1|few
TGTGCCAGCAGCTTTGGGGACAGGGCCTCCTACGAGCAGTACTTC
CASSFGDRASYEQYF
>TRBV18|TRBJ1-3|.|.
TGTGCCAGCTCACCACAAGGTTACGGGTCTGGAAACACCATATATTTT
CASSPQGYGSGNTIYF
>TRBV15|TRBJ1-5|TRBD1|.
TGTGCCACCAGCAGGGCCAGGGGGCAGGGCAATCAGCCCCAGCATTTT
CATSRARGQGNQPQHF
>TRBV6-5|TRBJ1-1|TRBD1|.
TGTGCCAGCAGTCCGGGGGACAGGGCCGGGGAAGCTTTCTTT
CASSPGDRAGEAFF
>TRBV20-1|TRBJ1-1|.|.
TGCAGTGCTAGGGCGCGGGCCGAAGCTTTCTTT
CSARARAEAFF
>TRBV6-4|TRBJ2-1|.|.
TGTGCCAGCCAACCGGGACACCGCTCCTACAATGAGCAGTTCTTC
CASQPGHRSYNEQFF
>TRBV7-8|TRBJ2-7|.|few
TGTGCCAGCAGCTTAGGGCAGGCGCACTCAGGCTACGAGCAGTACTTC
CASSLGQAHSGYEQYF
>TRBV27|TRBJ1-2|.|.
TGTGCCACCTCGGACAGAGTCTATGGCTACACCTTC
CATSDRVYGYTF
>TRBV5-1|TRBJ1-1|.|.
TGCGCCAGCAGCCGCGATTCAGGGTACACTGAAGCTTTCTTT
CASSRDSGYTEAFF
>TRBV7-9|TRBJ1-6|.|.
TGTGCCAGCAGACCCGCGAGTTCACCCCTCCACTTT
CASRPASSPLHF
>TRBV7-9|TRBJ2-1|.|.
TGTGCCAGCAGCTTCGTCAGAGGAAGCAATGAGCAGTTCTTC
CASSFVRGSNEQFF
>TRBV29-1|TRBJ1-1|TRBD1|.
TGCAGCGTTACCGGGACCCCGGGACAGGGTTCGTCTGGGGGTGAAGCTTTCTTT
CSVTGTPGQGSSGGEAFF
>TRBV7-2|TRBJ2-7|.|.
TGTGCCAGCAGTTCCAACCCGGACAGCGAATACTTC
CASSSNPDSEYF
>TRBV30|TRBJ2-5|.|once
TGTGCCTGGAGTCCAGGGGGGAGAGAGACCCAGTACTTC
CAWSPGGRETQYF
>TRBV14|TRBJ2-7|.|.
TGTGCCAGCAGCCAACTTGGGGCAGGGGTCTCCTACGAGCAGTACTTC
CASSQLGAGVSYEQYF
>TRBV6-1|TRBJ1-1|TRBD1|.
TGTGCCAGCAGTGAAGTGGGAAGGGGGCCCACTGAAGCTTTCTTT
CASSEVGRGPTEAFF
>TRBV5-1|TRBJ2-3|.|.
TGCGCCAGCAGCGATATGGTAGGGGCAGATACGCAGTATTTT
CASSDMVGADTQYF
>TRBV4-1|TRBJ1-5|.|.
TGCGCCAGCAGCCAAGAACAGGTCTCAAATCAGCCCCAGCATTTT
CASSQEQVSNQPQHF
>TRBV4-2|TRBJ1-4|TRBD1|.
TGTGCCAGCAGCCAGAGGGGGCTAAGTGAAAAACTGTTTTTT
CASSQRGLSEKLFF